The following is a T cell receptor (beta chain) sequence with its context. This entry comes from a study of T cell responses to AZD1222 COVID-19 vaccine. Libraries were prepared by immunoSEQ multiplex PCR; TCRdb keeps only in-frame clonotypes and omits some of them. The sample lists about 150,000 clones; 85% to 90% were seen once. J was trimmed by 8 bases and V by 3 bases; bases with no gene match: 9. The CDR3 extends over 15 amino acids. CDR1 KGHSH and CDR2 LQKENI come from the germline V gene. The chain couples TRBV18 to TRBJ1-4, with 7 bases fitting TRBD1. This TCR came from an adult in good health. The starting material was peripheral blood, obtained on day 0 of MenACWY control vaccination. CDR3 loop: CASSPPTGQGEKLFF. CDR3 DNA: TGTGCCAGCTCACCCCCGACAGGGCAGGGCGAAAAACTGTTTTTT.